This T cell receptor (beta chain) comes out of a study of T cell responses to AZD1222 COVID-19 vaccine. Study findings and constraints: Reportedly, nearly half of unique spike TCRs recognized epitopes outside B.1.351/B.1.1.7 mutations.

The CDR3 has 14 residues. Germline-derived CDR1 and CDR2 are SEHNR and FQNEAQ (reference sequence). Trimming cost V 4 bases and J 4 bases, with 13 bases left between them. Generated by immunoSEQ multiplex PCR, the TCRdb table keeps only in-frame clones and is missing some. The sample yields about 94,000 clones, approximately 90% seen once. As regards this clone: Its matching antigen is unknown.

The V and J genes are TRBV7-9 and TRBJ1-2; D call uncertain. The clonotype originates from an adult in good health. Sequenced material: peripheral blood, taken on day 0 of AZD1222 vaccination. The CDR3 spells CASSSREGAYGYTF. DNA for the CDR3: TGTGCCAGCAGCTCTAGGGAGGGTGCCTATGGCTACACCTTC.